The TCR beta chain under discussion was sequenced for a study of shared clonotypes between healthy human individuals. V was trimmed by 1 base and J by 7 bases, leaving 12 bases between them. The germline V gene has CDR1 SGHTS and CDR2 YDEGEE. The CDR3 is made up of 14 amino acids. This table comes from immunoSEQ multiplex PCR, and its TCRdb copy is limited to in-frame clones, with some not included. Of some 2,500,000 clones detected, 85% to 95% appear once; the ten largest clones hold approximately 0.39%. Sequenced: naive CD4+ T cells from PBMCs. The subset was: CD45RA+ positively selected. The chain recombines TRBV5-8 with TRBJ2-1; D gene unclear. This receptor was obtained from a man aged 18 to 30 in good health. Some clones in this sample may be carry-over from other donors' samples. CDR3 residues: CASSLFAAYNEQFF. CDR3 sequence (DNA): TGTGCCAGCAGCTTGTTTGCAGCTTATAATGAGCAGTTCTTC. Based on the CDR3 plus reference TRBV5-8 and TRBJ2-1, the full variable domain is EAGVTQSPTHLIKTRGQQATLRCSPISGHTSVYWYQQALGLGLQFLLWYDEGEERNRGNFPPRFSGRQFPNYSSELNVNALELEDSALYLCASSLFAAYNEQFFGPGTRLTVL.